These 24 T cell receptor beta chains were sequenced from one sample in a study of OX40 agonist ivuxolimab in advanced cancers. This table comes from immunoSEQ multiplex PCR, and its TCRdb copy is limited to in-frame clones, with some not included. The table shows 60,000 to 75,000 clones, with over 80% occurring only once. The starting material was CD4+ or CD8+ T cells sorted from blood, obtained in a trial of the OX40 agonist ivuxolimab. Source of these receptors: an adult with an advanced solid tumor such as melanoma, head and neck, liver or kidney cancer.

The count of this clone is one. The V and J genes are TRBV6-5 and TRBJ2-6; no clear D gene. Germline V CDR1 and CDR2: MNHEY, SVGAGI. V dropped 6 bases and J dropped 7 bases, with 16 bases sitting between them. The length of the CDR3 is 15 residues. The CDR3 nucleotides are TGTGCCAGCAGAGAGACGGTGTTAAACGCCAACGTCCTGACTTTC. As protein: CASRETVLNANVLTF.

This chain joins TRBV4-3 and TRBJ2-5; D is unresolved. Trimming removed 1 base from V and 0 bases from J, with 6 bases in between. This CDR3 has 14 amino acids. CDR1 LGHNA and CDR2 YSLEER come from the germline V gene. CDR3 protein: CASSQGRNQETQYF. For the CDR3, the DNA is TGCGCCAGCAGCCAAGGCAGGAACCAAGAGACCCAGTACTTC.

The chain employs TRBV7-9 and TRBJ2-5, with D perhaps TRBD2 (5 bases). Trimming stripped 3 bases from V and 5 bases from J, with 10 bases between. The length of the CDR3 is 13 residues. Germline CDR1 reads SEHNR; CDR2 reads FQNEAQ (reference sequence). CDR3 bases: TGTGCCAGCAGCTTGGATGGGAGCGAGACCCAGTACTTC. It codes for CASSLDGSETQYF.

This clone appeared a few times. This chain links TRBV5-6 with TRBJ1-6; 7 nucleotides line up with TRBD1. V lost 5 bases and J lost 10; bases outside the gene matches: 15. The CDR3 sequence is 16 residues long. The germline gives CDR1 SGHDT, CDR2 YYEEEE. The CDR3: CASSRDSATIRSPLHF. In DNA form, the CDR3 reads TGTGCCAGCAGTCGGGACAGTGCTACGATTCGGTCACCCCTCCACTTT.

Only a few counts were recorded for this clone. V and J are TRBV2 and TRBJ1-5; TRBD1 matches at 9 bases. CDR3 length: 15 amino acids. V was pared by 6 bases and J by 9 bases, with 12 bases of the junction left unmatched. Germline V lookup: CDR1 SNHLY, CDR2 FYNNEI. CDR3 DNA: TGTGCCAGCAGCGAACCGGGACAGGGAATGTGGCCCCAGCATTTT. Encoded protein: CASSEPGQGMWPQHF.

V is TRBV5-6 and J is TRBJ1-1, with D unclear. The CDR3 runs to 13 residues. Germline values: CDR1 SGHDT, CDR2 YYEEEE. V gave up 7 bases and J gave up 2 bases, with 12 bases separating them. The CDR3 here is CASDRGGNTEAFF. DNA of the CDR3: TGTGCCAGCGACCGTGGAGGTAACACTGAAGCTTTCTTT.

This chain connects TRBV5-4 to TRBJ2-5; 10 positions agree with TRBD2. The DNA end favors TRBJ2-7, so the J call may be wrong. Germline V gene sequence: CDR1 SGHNT, CDR2 YYREEE (reference sequence). There are 15 residues in the CDR3. The CDR3 sequence: CASSLDQAGGYEQYF. The CDR3 nucleotides are TGTGCCAGCAGCTTGGACCAAGCGGGGGGGTACGAGCAGTACTTC.

The chain uses TRBV7-9 and TRBJ1-1, with unresolved D. The CDR3 contains 12 residues. Trimming pared 5 bases from V and 11 bases from J, leaving 15 bases between. Germline loops: CDR1 SEHNR, CDR2 FQNEAQ (reference sequence). The CDR3 is CASSPGPSEAFF. The CDR3 DNA follows: TGTGCCAGCAGCCCTGGACCCTCGGAGGCTTTCTTT. The full variable domain, rest sourced from reference TRBV7-9 and TRBJ1-1, is DTGVSQNPRHKITKRGQNVTFRCDPISEHNRLYWYRQTLGQGPEFLTYFQNEAQLEKSRLLSDRFSAERPKGSFSTLEIQRTEQGDSAMYLCASSPGPSEAFFGQGTRLTVV.

The chain employs TRBV15 and TRBJ1-6; 7 bases agree with TRBD1. V lost 2 bases, J lost 7 bases, and 5 bases stayed unmatched. The V gene's germline CDR1 is LNHNV and CDR2 YYDKDF (reference sequence). This CDR3 has 15 residues. CDR3: CATSRPDRENSPLHF. CDR3 nucleotide sequence: TGTGCCACCAGCAGACCTGACAGGGAGAATTCACCCCTCCACTTT.

This clone was observed a few times. V is TRBV19 and J is TRBJ2-6, with D possibly matching TRBD2 (5 bases). V was pared by 6 bases and J by 0 bases, with 9 bases between. CDR3 size: 15 residues. Germline CDR1 LNHDA, CDR2 SQIVND (reference sequence). The CDR3 DNA sequence: TGTGCCAGTAGGTCGGGGAACTCTGGGGCCAACGTCCTGACTTTC. Translation gives CASRSGNSGANVLTF.

V usage is TRBV9 and J usage is TRBJ2-1; D remains unclear. Germline V gene lookup returns CDR1 SGDLS and CDR2 YYNGEE. The germline V and J ends were trimmed by 0 bases and 4 bases, with 2 bases remaining between them. The CDR3 has 12 amino acids. Here the CDR3 DNA reads TGTGCCAGCAGCGTAGAGTACAATGAGCAGTTCTTC. Protein sequence: CASSVEYNEQFF.

As to this clone: Other DNA sequences in this sample translate to the same CDR3. J is TRBJ1-2 and V is TRBV5-6; D might be TRBD1 (5 bases). Germline V CDR1 and CDR2: SGHDT, YYEEEE. The CDR3 is 12 residues long. Trimming took 4 bases from V and 4 from J, leaving 8 bases between them. CDR3 DNA: TGTGCCAGCAGCCCGGGACCCTATGGCTACACCTTC. It translates to CASSPGPYGYTF.

This chain connects TRBV7-6 to TRBJ1-1, with a possible D match to TRBD1 (6 bases). V was clipped by 5 bases and J by 2 bases, with 12 bases between them. Looked up from germline, CDR1 is SGHVS and CDR2 is FNYEAQ. CDR3 length: 14 amino acids. CDR3 residues: CASSPTGLNTEAFF. DNA for the CDR3: TGTGCCAGCAGCCCAACAGGGTTAAACACTGAAGCTTTCTTT.

The gene calls are TRBV6-1 and TRBJ1-1; D is perhaps TRBD1 (5 bases). This CDR3 contains 15 residues. The germline CDR1 and CDR2 sequences are MNHNS and SASEGT. V was clipped by 6 bases and J by 3 bases, with 17 bases between them. The CDR3 is CASSAQTGGYTEAFF. CDR3 in DNA: TGTGCCAGCAGCGCCCAGACGGGGGGATACACTGAAGCTTTCTTT.

With regard to this clone: This specimen includes other DNA sequences encoding the same CDR3. CDR3 bases: TGTGCCAGCAGTTCCTCTCCCCTTAACTATGGCTACACCTTC. This translates into CASSSSPLNYGYTF. The genes are TRBV28 and TRBJ1-2; D gene unclear. In germline, CDR1 is MDHEN, CDR2 SYDVKM. This CDR3 is 14 amino acids long. V lost 4 bases and J 1 base, leaving 10 bases between the germline ends.

The chain carries TRBV4-3 and TRBJ2-7; possible D gene TRBD1, 6 bases. CDR3 length: 15 amino acids. Trimming stripped 4 bases from V and 2 bases from J, with 15 bases between. CDR1 is LGHNA and CDR2 is YSLEER in the germline V gene. CDR3 protein: CASSRGRGEPYEQYF. DNA for the CDR3: TGCGCCAGCAGCCGGGGGCGAGGGGAGCCCTACGAGCAGTACTTC.

This clone was recorded only once. The chain employs TRBV19 and TRBJ2-7; TRBD1 agrees at 8 bases. V was clipped by 5 bases and J by 3 bases; unmatched bases: 9. Germline values: CDR1 LNHDA, CDR2 SQIVND (reference sequence). This CDR3 is 15 amino acids long. The DNA of the CDR3 is TGTGCCAGTAGTGTCGGGACAGGTACTTTCTACGAGCAGTACTTC. It is translated as CASSVGTGTFYEQYF.

V usage is TRBV20-1 and J usage is TRBJ2-5, with unresolved D. V lost 6 bases and J 4 bases, leaving 6 bases between the germline ends. This CDR3 has 10 amino acids. Germline V gene data show CDR1 as DFQATT and CDR2 as SNEGSKA (reference sequence). The CDR3 loop reads CSAGRETQYF. In DNA form, the CDR3 reads TGCAGTGCGGGTCGAGAGACCCAGTACTTC.

The chain combines TRBV23-1 with TRBJ1-5; D is possibly TRBD1 (5 bases). TRBV23-1 has ORF status, its function being uncertain. Trimming cost V 0 bases and J 6 bases, with 15 bases left between them. This CDR3 contains 16 residues. The CDR3 sequence: CASSQSGTSDGQPQHF. CDR3 coding DNA: TGCGCCAGCAGTCAATCCGGGACTTCGGACGGTCAGCCCCAGCATTTT.

This chain joins TRBV10-3 and TRBJ2-6, with D possibly TRBD1 on 6 matching bases. The CDR3 extends over 16 amino acids. The V end was cut by 2 bases, the J end by 1 base, with 9 bases between. From germline, CDR1 is ENHRY and CDR2 SYGVKD. CDR3 bases: TGTGCCATCAGTGAGGCACAGGGTTCTGGGGCCAACGTCCTGACTTTC. This codes for CAISEAQGSGANVLTF.

The chain links TRBV10-3 to TRBJ1-1; D perhaps matches TRBD1 (6 bases). This CDR3 has 12 amino acids. V lost 7 bases, J lost 4 bases, and 10 bases lay in between. In germline, CDR1 is ENHRY, CDR2 SYGVKD. The CDR3 nucleotides read TGTGCCATCAAGGCAGGGGCCACTGAAGCTTTCTTT. It specifies CAIKAGATEAFF.

This sequence joins TRBV30 and TRBJ1-4, with D possibly being TRBD1 (6 bases). Germline CDR1 GTSNPN, CDR2 SVGIG (reference sequence). The CDR3 is 15 amino acids. V lost 3 bases and J lost 8, with 19 bases in between. The DNA of the CDR3 is TGTGCCTGGAGGGCTCCGGGGGGCAGAGGCGAAAAACTGTTTTTT. It codes for CAWRAPGGRGEKLFF.

The genes are TRBV30 and TRBJ1-1, with 9 bases that match TRBD1. Germline-derived CDR1 and CDR2 are GTSNPN and SVGIG (reference sequence). CDR3 size: 13 residues. V gave up 2 bases and J gave up 6 bases; unmatched junction bases: 4. The CDR3 DNA follows: TGTGCCTGGAGTCCTTGGACAGGGGCTGAAGCTTTCTTT. This translates into CAWSPWTGAEAFF.

This clone was detected once. This sequence joins TRBV19 and TRBJ1-1; D not resolved. The length of the CDR3 is 14 residues. The V gene lost 7 bases and the J gene lost 6 bases, with 18 bases spanning the gap. Germline lookup yields CDR1 LNHDA and CDR2 SQIVND (reference sequence). The CDR3, as DNA: TGTGCCAGTACCTCGTACCTAGAAGCCCCTGAAGCTTTCTTT. Residues: CASTSYLEAPEAFF.